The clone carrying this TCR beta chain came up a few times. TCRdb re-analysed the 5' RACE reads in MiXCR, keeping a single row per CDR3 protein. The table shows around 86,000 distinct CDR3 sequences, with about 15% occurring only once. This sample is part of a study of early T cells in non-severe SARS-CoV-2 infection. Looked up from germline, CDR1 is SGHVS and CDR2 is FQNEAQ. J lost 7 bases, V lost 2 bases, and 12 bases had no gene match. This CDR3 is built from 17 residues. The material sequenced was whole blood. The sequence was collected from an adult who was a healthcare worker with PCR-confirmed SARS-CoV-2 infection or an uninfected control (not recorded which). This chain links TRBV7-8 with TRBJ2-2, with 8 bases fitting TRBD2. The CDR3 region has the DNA TGTGCCAGCAGCTTACCAGCGGGGGCATTCCAGGGCGGGGAGCTGTTTTTT. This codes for CASSLPAGAFQGGELFF.